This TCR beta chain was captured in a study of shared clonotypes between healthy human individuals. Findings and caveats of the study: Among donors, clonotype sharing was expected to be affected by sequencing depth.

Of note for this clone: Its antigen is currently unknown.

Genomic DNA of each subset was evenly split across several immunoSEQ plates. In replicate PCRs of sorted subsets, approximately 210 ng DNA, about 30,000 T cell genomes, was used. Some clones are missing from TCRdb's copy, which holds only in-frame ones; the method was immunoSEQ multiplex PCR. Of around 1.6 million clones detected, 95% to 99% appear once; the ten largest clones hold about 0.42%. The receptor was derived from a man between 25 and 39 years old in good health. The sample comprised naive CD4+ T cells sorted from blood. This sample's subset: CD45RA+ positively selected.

The CDR3 nucleotides read TGTGCCAGCAGCCCTAATAGGGGACAGGGAAGAGATACGCAGTATTTT. Translating it yields CASSPNRGQGRDTQYF. The chain is built from TRBV4-2 and TRBJ2-3; 9 bases are a match to TRBD1. Germline values: CDR1 LGHNA, CDR2 YNFKEQ. The length of the CDR3 is 16 residues. Trimming cost V 4 bases and J 5 bases; bases outside gene matches: 10.